Presented here are 29 T cell receptor beta chains from one specimen sequenced in a study of control samples from healthy donors and cancer patients. Sequenced by immunoSEQ multiplex PCR; TCRdb stores in-frame clones only, minus some. The table has 80,000 or so clones, 85% to 90% seen once; the top ten hold 5.5% to 7%. Input material: blood. These receptors were collected from a man aged 50 to 60 in good health.

The CDR3 region is CASRGDRVRTDTQYF. The DNA of the CDR3 is TGTGCCAGCAGAGGGGACAGGGTTCGCACAGATACGCAGTATTTT. V usage is TRBV9 and J usage is TRBJ2-3; 9 positions match TRBD1. Germline V gene lookup returns CDR1 SGDLS and CDR2 YYNGEE. CDR3 length: 15 amino acids. J gave up 1 base and V 5 bases, and 5 bases lay outside the gene matches.

This chain uses TRBV19 with TRBJ1-6; D ambiguous. Germline CDR1 and CDR2: LNHDA and SQIVND (reference sequence). Deletions cut 3 bases from V and 10 bases from J, with 10 bases between. This CDR3 is built from 13 residues. DNA of the CDR3: TGTGCCAGTAGTATGCGACGAGAATCACCCCTCCACTTT. This translates into CASSMRRESPLHF. Full variable domain (remainder filled in from reference TRBV19 and TRBJ1-6): DGGITQSPKYLFRKEGQNVTLSCEQNLNHDAMYWYRQDPGQGLRLIYYSQIVNDFQKGDIAEGYSVSREKKESFPLTVTSAQKNPTAFYLCASSMRRESPLHFGNGTRLTVT.

The CDR3 DNA reads as TGTGCCAGCAGCTTGAAAGGGGCAGGGGAAGCGGGCACCTTC. As protein: CASSLKGAGEAGTF. This chain joins TRBV5-4 and TRBJ1-2, with a possible D match to TRBD1 (6 bases). This CDR3 has 14 residues. Germline loops: CDR1 SGHNT, CDR2 YYREEE (reference sequence). V lost 1 base, J lost 13 bases, and 20 bases lay in between. Filled out from reference TRBV5-4 and TRBJ1-2, the complete variable domain reads ETGVTQSPTHLIKTRGQQVTLRCSSQSGHNTVSWYQQALGQGPQFIFQYYREEENGRGNFPPRFSGLQFPNYSSELNVNALELDDSALYLCASSLKGAGEAGTFGSGTRLTVV.

V gene TRBV7-3 combines with J gene TRBJ2-1; 8 nucleotides match TRBD2. The germline V gene encodes CDR1 SGHTA and CDR2 FQGTGA. V lost 5 bases and J lost 7; bases outside the gene matches: 10. The CDR3 extends over 15 amino acids. CDR3 sequence reads: CASSAPGRGGNEQFF. CDR3 DNA: TGTGCCAGCAGCGCCCCCGGTCGGGGGGGAAATGAGCAGTTCTTC. Full variable domain (remainder filled in from reference TRBV7-3 and TRBJ2-1): GAGVSQTPSNKVTEKGKYVELRCDPISGHTALYWYRQSLGQGPEFLIYFQGTGAADDSGLPNDRFFAVRPEGSVSTLKIQRTERGDSAVYLCASSAPGRGGNEQFFGPGTRLTVL.

This chain joins TRBV29-1 and TRBJ1-2; D possibly corresponds to TRBD1 (5 bases). This CDR3 spans 15 amino acids. V was pared by 0 bases and J by 3 bases, with 14 bases between. Germline CDR1 is SQVTM and CDR2 is ANQGSEA. The CDR3 reads CSVEDEAGPDYGYTF. CDR3 nucleotides: TGCAGCGTTGAAGATGAGGCAGGGCCAGACTATGGCTACACCTTC.

This chain joins TRBV10-3 and TRBJ1-1; 9 nucleotides line up with TRBD1. CDR3 length: 15 residues. Germline CDR1 ENHRY, CDR2 SYGVKD. V was pared by 4 bases and J by 2 bases, with 5 bases of the junction left unmatched. DNA of the CDR3: TGTGCCATCAGTGGTCGGACAGGGGATAACACTGAAGCTTTCTTT. Its translation: CAISGRTGDNTEAFF.

This clone was seen just once. This rearrangement joins TRBV27 to TRBJ2-7; D is ambiguous. This CDR3 contains 13 residues. V gave up 0 bases and J gave up 4 bases, with 7 bases separating them. Germline assignment: CDR1 MNHEY and CDR2 SMNVEV (reference sequence). The CDR3 loop is CASSLSTQYEQYF. CDR3 sequence (DNA): TGTGCCAGCAGTTTATCCACTCAGTACGAGCAGTACTTC.

This clone was observed once. For the CDR3, the DNA is TGTGCCAGCAGCCCTCGTCTGGGGGGGGCCTACGAGCAGTACTTC. Translation gives CASSPRLGGAYEQYF. The gene calls are TRBV28 and TRBJ2-7; the match to TRBD2 covers 7 bases. Germline assignment: CDR1 MDHEN and CDR2 SYDVKM. Germline trimming cut 6 bases from V and 2 bases from J; bases unmatched to any gene: 10. This CDR3 contains 15 residues.

V is TRBV27 and J is TRBJ1-1, with D possibly TRBD1 on 5 matching bases. Trimming left V 7 bases short and J 4 bases short, with 13 bases between. Looked up from germline, CDR1 is MNHEY and CDR2 is SMNVEV (reference sequence). The CDR3 is 13 amino acids. The CDR3 reads CASTRGGGTEAFF. DNA of the CDR3: TGTGCCAGCACCCGCGGTGGGGGCACTGAAGCTTTCTTT.

V gene TRBV19 combines with J gene TRBJ1-6; tentative D call: TRBD1 (5 bases). This CDR3 is 16 amino acids long. Germline assignment: CDR1 LNHDA and CDR2 SQIVND (reference sequence). V gave up 6 bases and J gave up 7 bases, with 19 bases separating them. The DNA for the CDR3 is TGTGCCAGTAGCACGAATACCGGGACTGGGAATTCACCCCTCCACTTT. Its translation: CASSTNTGTGNSPLHF.

This clone was recorded only once. The CDR3 spells CASSPGTGYWETQYF. The CDR3 DNA is TGTGCCAGCAGCCCCGGGACAGGGTACTGGGAGACCCAGTACTTC. The gene calls are TRBV14 and TRBJ2-5, with 9 positions matching TRBD1. J was trimmed by 5 bases and V by 4 bases; bases with no gene match: 8. The CDR3 runs to 15 residues. CDR1 and CDR2 from the germline V gene are SGHDN and FVKESK.

The J gene is TRBJ2-5, the V gene TRBV6-5; TRBD2 is a possible D gene (6 bases). Germline CDR1 is MNHEY and CDR2 is SVGAGI. This CDR3 region has 15 residues. Deletions cut 5 bases from V and 4 bases from J, with 17 bases between. The CDR3 coding sequence is TGTGCCAGCAGTCCCTCGTTTGGGCGGGGAGAGACCCAGTACTTC. Translating gives CASSPSFGRGETQYF.

This clone was counted once. The chain has TRBV30 and TRBJ1-1; D unresolved. Trimming removed 1 base from V and 0 bases from J, with 6 bases in between. The CDR3 length is 13 residues. Germline V gene lookup returns CDR1 GTSNPN and CDR2 SVGIG (reference sequence). The chain's CDR3 is CAWSGLVNTEAFF. CDR3 nucleotide sequence: TGTGCCTGGAGTGGGTTGGTGAACACTGAAGCTTTCTTT.

This clone was counted a single time. The chain carries TRBV27 and TRBJ2-7, with D possibly TRBD1 on 6 matching bases. The V gene lost 5 bases and the J gene lost 0 bases, with 14 bases spanning the gap. The CDR3 length is 15 residues. Germline assignment: CDR1 MNHEY and CDR2 SMNVEV (reference sequence). The CDR3 here is CASSAGQLSSYEQYF. Written as DNA, the CDR3 is TGTGCCAGCAGTGCCGGACAGTTGAGCTCCTACGAGCAGTACTTC.

Only one count was recorded for this clone. V usage is TRBV28 and J usage is TRBJ1-4; D gene ambiguous. CDR1 and CDR2 from the germline V gene are MDHEN and SYDVKM. Trimming pared 4 bases from V and 6 bases from J, leaving 6 bases between. This CDR3 comprises 12 residues. CDR3 nucleotides: TGTGCCAGCAGTTCCCTGGATGAAAAACTGTTTTTT. This codes for CASSSLDEKLFF.

The chain has TRBV28 and TRBJ2-7; a possible D gene is TRBD2 (7 bases). The V end was cut by 8 bases, the J end by 3 bases, with 14 bases between. Germline V gene sequence: CDR1 MDHEN, CDR2 SYDVKM. This CDR3 region has 13 residues. CDR3 region: CASHRGGGYEQYF. DNA of the CDR3: TGTGCCAGCCATAGGGGGGGTGGCTACGAGCAGTACTTC.

J is TRBJ1-4 and V is TRBV2, with 7 positions matching TRBD1. Germline V gene data show CDR1 as SNHLY and CDR2 as FYNNEI. The CDR3 sequence is 14 residues long. The V gene end was trimmed by 4 bases and the J gene end by 7 bases; junction bases not matched to a gene: 6. The DNA for the CDR3 is TGTGCCAGCAGTGCACAGGGGTTAAGTGAAAAACTGTTTTTT. It codes for CASSAQGLSEKLFF. Looking up the rest from reference TRBV2 and TRBJ1-4 gives the full variable domain: EPEVTQTPSHQVTQMGQEVILRCVPISNHLYFYWYRQILGQKVEFLVSFYNNEISEKSEIFDDQFSVERPDGSNFTLKIRSTKLEDSAMYFCASSAQGLSEKLFFGSGTQLSVL.

The CDR3 spells CASIPTSSYNSPLHF. DNA of the CDR3: TGTGCCAGCATACCGACCAGCTCCTATAATTCACCCCTCCACTTT. The genes are TRBV7-2 and TRBJ1-6; D not resolved. From germline, CDR1 is SGHTA and CDR2 FQGNSA. The CDR3 totals 15 residues. The germline V and J ends were trimmed by 7 bases and 0 bases, with 10 bases remaining between them.

The chain combines TRBV6-5 with TRBJ1-5; 7 positions match TRBD1. With V trimmed by 6 bases and J by 5 bases, 4 bases remained unmatched. The CDR3 contains 13 residues. Germline V CDR1 and CDR2: MNHEY, SVGAGI. In DNA form, the CDR3 reads TGTGCCAGCAGGGTCGACAGGGATCAGCCCCAGCATTTT. Translation gives CASRVDRDQPQHF.

This clone was observed once. CDR3 sequence (DNA): TGTGCCTGGAGTAGTGGAAGGGGTGAAAAACTGTTTTTT. Its translation: CAWSSGRGEKLFF. The chain recombines TRBV30 with TRBJ1-4; a weak D match, TRBD1 (5 bases). The CDR3 loop spans 13 amino acids. Germline V lookup: CDR1 GTSNPN, CDR2 SVGIG (reference sequence). V was shortened by 2 bases and J by 7 bases, with 11 bases between the two germline ends.

The V gene is TRBV9, the J gene TRBJ2-1; D remains ambiguous. Trimming took 6 bases from V and 0 from J, leaving 13 bases between them. Germline loops: CDR1 SGDLS, CDR2 YYNGEE. The CDR3 consists of 15 residues. The DNA for the CDR3 is TGTGCCAGCACCCCAGAAATCAGCTCCTACAATGAGCAGTTCTTC. This gives the protein CASTPEISSYNEQFF.

The V gene is TRBV7-9, the J gene TRBJ1-2; TRBD1 agrees at 8 bases. The CDR3 has 15 residues. Germline V gene lookup returns CDR1 SEHNR and CDR2 FQNEAQ (reference sequence). The ends lost 5 bases at V and 2 bases at J; junction bases unmatched: 7. CDR3 bases: TGTGCCAGCAGCCTGGGACAGGTTGAAAACTATGGCTACACCTTC. It specifies CASSLGQVENYGYTF.

This clone was seen a handful of times. This chain links TRBV5-4 with TRBJ2-7; 10 bases fit TRBD1. V gave up 6 bases and J gave up 3 bases; unmatched junction bases: 3. Germline-derived CDR1 and CDR2 are SGHNT and YYREEE (reference sequence). The CDR3 spans 13 residues. The CDR3 is CASKTGGFYEQYF. In DNA, the CDR3 is TGTGCCAGCAAGACAGGGGGCTTCTACGAGCAGTACTTC.

The CDR3 DNA sequence: TGTGCCAGCGGACAGAGGACGGAGACCCAGTACTTC. Amino acid sequence: CASGQRTETQYF. This chain connects TRBV2 to TRBJ2-5, with a tentative D call TRBD1 (6 bases). This CDR3 region has 12 residues. V was shortened by 8 bases and J by 5 bases, with 12 bases between the two germline ends. Germline assignment: CDR1 SNHLY and CDR2 FYNNEI.

The chain's CDR3 is CASSKVYGTQSTYGYTF. The CDR3 DNA reads TGTGCCAGCAGCAAAGTTTACGGGACCCAGTCAACCTATGGCTACACCTTC. The rearrangement uses TRBV21-1 and TRBJ1-2. TRBV21-1 is designated a pseudogene. This CDR3 is 17 amino acids long.

The rearrangement joins TRBV19 to TRBJ1-1; 9 nucleotides align to TRBD1. The CDR3 has 16 amino acids. The V gene end was trimmed by 3 bases and the J gene end by 1 base; junction bases not matched to a gene: 6. Germline V gene sequence: CDR1 LNHDA, CDR2 SQIVND (reference sequence). CDR3 DNA: TGTGCCAGTAGTATGAGAAGACAGGGGGGGAACACTGAAGCTTTCTTT. Translation: CASSMRRQGGNTEAFF.

CDR3 nucleotide sequence: TGTGCCAGCAGTACAGGACCCAGCTACGAGCAGTACTTC. This encodes CASSTGPSYEQYF. J is TRBJ2-7 and V is TRBV6-6, with D possibly being TRBD1 (5 bases). Germline CDR1 reads MNHNY; CDR2 reads SVGAGI (reference sequence). The CDR3 contains 13 residues. Trimming removed 5 bases from V and 3 bases from J, with 11 bases in between.

This chain links TRBV25-1 with TRBJ2-1; D may be TRBD1 (6 bases). V shed 4 bases and J shed 7 bases, with 14 bases lying between them. The CDR3 consists of 14 residues. The V gene's germline CDR1 is MGHDK and CDR2 SYGVNS. Here the CDR3 reads CASSVRTVPNEQFF. CDR3 bases: TGTGCCAGCAGTGTTAGGACAGTCCCAAATGAGCAGTTCTTC.

CDR3 coding DNA: TGCGCCAGCGGGATCTCAGGGGGGAACTATGGCTACACCTTC. It translates to CASGISGGNYGYTF. The gene calls are TRBV10-2 and TRBJ1-2, with 7 positions matching TRBD1. The CDR3 consists of 14 residues. Germline V CDR1 and CDR2: WSHSY, SAAADI. J gave up 2 bases and V 8 bases, and 8 bases lay outside the gene matches.